Each of the 9 T cell receptor beta chains below was sequenced from the same sample in a study of T cells in Graves' hyperthyroidism and ophthalmopathy. RNA transcripts gave rise to amplified TCR beta CDR3 regions. With the HTBI primer set, the TCR CDR3 went through a first round of RT-PCR. TCRdb re-called the multiplex PCR reads with MiXCR, one entry per CDR3 protein. The table shows approximately 520,000 distinct CDR3 sequences, with less than 25% occurring only once. Sequenced material: blood. These receptor sequences come from a man aged 18 to 29 with Graves' hyperthyroidism.

The CDR3 nucleotides are TGTGCCAGCAGTACCGAAGGGTCTGGCTACACCTTC. Protein: CASSTEGSGYTF. J is TRBJ1-2 and V is TRBV12-3 or TRBV12-4; D remains ambiguous. CDR3 length equals 12 residues. Trimming took 5 bases from V and 7 from J, leaving 11 bases between them.

This clonotype was found many times. The CDR3 bases are TGTGCCAGCACGGGGGGGGGCTCCACCTACGAGCAGTACTTC. Its protein product is CASTGGGSTYEQYF. The chain links TRBV12-3 or TRBV12-4 to TRBJ2-7, with 8 bases that match TRBD2. J gave up 2 bases and V 7 bases, and 7 bases lay outside the gene matches. The CDR3 loop spans 14 amino acids.

This clonotype was counted a few times. The chain recombines TRBV5-4 with TRBJ2-3; 8 bases are shared with TRBD2. V shed 0 bases and J 8 bases; nucleotides not matched to a gene: 14. Germline V gives CDR1 SGHNT, CDR2 YYREEE (reference sequence). This CDR3 comprises 17 residues. CDR3 nucleotide sequence: TGTGCCAGCAGCTTGGGAGGAGCGGGGGTTCCGGGGGGTACGCAGTATTTT. Translated, it gives CASSLGGAGVPGGTQYF.

This chain uses TRBV7-8 with TRBJ2-7; TRBD2 agrees at 9 bases. The germline gives CDR1 SGHVS, CDR2 FQNEAQ. This CDR3 region has 18 residues. The V and J ends lost 5 bases and 2 bases, in that order; junction bases with no gene match: 16. CDR3 nucleotide sequence: TGTGCCAGCAGCGCGGAGGGAGCGGGAGGCAAAGTGACCTACGAGCAGTACTTC. The encoded protein is CASSAEGAGGKVTYEQYF.

J is TRBJ2-7 and V is TRBV4-1, with TRBD2 matching 11 bases. In germline, CDR1 is MGHRA, CDR2 YSYEKL. Trimming took 1 base from V and 3 from J; bases not matched to a gene: 2. This CDR3 is 15 amino acids long. The CDR3 bases are TGCGCCAGCAGCCAAGTCGGGACTAGCGGCTACGAGCAGTACTTC. Translation: CASSQVGTSGYEQYF.

This clonotype has at least ten counts. The chain recombines TRBV30 with TRBJ1-5; no clear D. The V gene's germline CDR1 is GTSNPN and CDR2 SVGIG (reference sequence). Trimming took 2 bases from V and 0 from J, leaving 5 bases between them. The CDR3 loop spans 13 amino acids. As DNA, the CDR3 is TGTGCCTGGAGTAGCGATAGCAATCAGCCCCAGCATTTT. This codes for CAWSSDSNQPQHF. Based on the CDR3 plus reference TRBV30 and TRBJ1-5, the full variable domain is SQTIHQWPATLVQPVGSPLSLECTVEGTSNPNLYWYRQAAGRGLQLLFYSVGIGQISSEVPQNLSASRPQDRQFILSSKKLLLSDSGFYLCAWSSDSNQPQHFGDGTRLSIL.

V usage is TRBV15 and J usage is TRBJ1-6; weak D call: TRBD1 (5 bases). In germline, CDR1 is LNHNV, CDR2 YYDKDF (reference sequence). The CDR3 consists of 14 residues. Trimming removed 0 bases at V and 7 bases at J, with 7 bases between. CDR3 sequence reads: CATSRDGGNSPLHF. As DNA, the CDR3 is TGTGCCACCAGCAGAGATGGGGGGAATTCACCCCTCCACTTT.

Ten or more counts support this clonotype. The J gene is TRBJ2-5, the V gene TRBV7-2; TRBD1 might be the D (5 bases). This CDR3 is built from 14 residues. Trimming took 3 bases from V and 13 from J, leaving 21 bases between them. Looked up from germline, CDR1 is SGHTA and CDR2 is FQGNSA. CDR3 coding DNA: TGTGCCAGCAGCTTCCCAGGAGACCACAGGCCCAGGTACTTC. Translating gives CASSFPGDHRPRYF.

This clonotype occurred many times. The chain couples TRBV28 to TRBJ1-2; 7 positions agree with TRBD1. The CDR3 covers 13 residues. The germline V gene has CDR1 MDHEN and CDR2 SYDVKM. Germline trimming cut 10 bases from V and 5 bases from J; bases unmatched to any gene: 10. The CDR3 DNA reads as TGTGCCATCGAGGGGGACAGTGGGTATGGCTACACCTTC. Residues: CAIEGDSGYGYTF.